Listed below are T cell receptor beta chains from one sample, sequenced in a study of T-cell reconstitution after alpha-beta-depleted transplantation in children. TCRdb processed the PCR reads anew with MiXCR; each CDR3 protein has one entry. The sample lists around 600,000 distinct CDR3 sequences, under 25% occurring once. The starting material was PBMCs, mostly from graft donor cells, obtained 360 days after TCRalphabeta/CD19-depleted stem cell transplant. The source of these receptors is a boy in the first two years of life who had a stem cell transplant for acute myeloid leukemia, so the T cells may come from the graft donor. Each CDR3 is given with its conserved first and last residue. Size is stated for part of the rows, as once, few or many counts, or as a class when the clone is expanded.

few	TRBJ1-4	TRBV7-2	CASSLRLNEKLFF
.	TRBJ2-2	TRBV4-3	CASSQNVKGTGTGITGELFF
many	TRBJ1-5	TRBV27	CASSFGTVNQPQHF
.	TRBJ2-5	TRBV6-1	CASTSRTRSEETQYF
many	TRBJ2-3	TRBV20-1	CSARDLSGGDTDTQYF
.	TRBJ1-1	TRBV28	CASSSPQGGRTEAFF
.	TRBJ2-1	TRBV20-1	CSARDWSGGPGNEQFF
few	TRBJ2-1	TRBV28	CASTPPPNYNEQFF
.	TRBJ1-6	TRBV20-1	CSARVRLVRDSHNNSPLHF
.	TRBJ2-1	TRBV10-2	CASSVNRFYNEQFF
.	TRBJ2-3	TRBV20-1	CSARKTLTDTQYF
few	TRBJ2-2	TRBV7-9	CASSLGQGIPNTGELFF
many	TRBJ2-4	TRBV29-1	CSVEGLAKNIQYF
.	TRBJ2-3	TRBV10-3	CAITGHSDTQYF